Below are 4 T cell receptor beta chains sequenced from a single sample in a study of T cells in Graves' hyperthyroidism and ophthalmopathy. Amplified regions were TCR beta CDR3 sequences from RNA transcripts. HTBI primers were the set used in a first-round RT-PCR of the TCR CDR3. TCRdb reprocessed the multiplex PCR reads with MiXCR, giving one entry per CDR3 protein. The data show some 550,000 distinct CDR3 sequences, more than 15% seen once. The sequenced sample consisted of blood. The receptors here all came from a woman in her thirties or forties with Graves' ophthalmopathy.

The CDR3 nucleotides read TGTGCCAGCAGCCGCTGGCACTATGGCTACACCTTC. It yields the protein CASSRWHYGYTF. This chain uses TRBV7-2 with TRBJ1-2; D gene uncertain. Trimming left V 5 bases short and J 3 bases short, with 7 bases between. The CDR3 extends over 12 amino acids. CDR1 is SGHTA, CDR2 FQGNSA, per germline.

There are a few counts of this clonotype. The V and J genes are TRBV9 and TRBJ2-3, with D unresolved. The CDR3 is 15 amino acids. V shed 3 bases and J shed 2 bases, with 13 bases lying between them. Germline values: CDR1 SGDLS, CDR2 YYNGEE. In nucleotides, the CDR3 is TGTGCCAGCAGCGCCTGGGATCTAGACACAGATACGCAGTATTTT. It codes for CASSAWDLDTDTQYF.

This clonotype was detected a few times. V usage is TRBV7-9 and J usage is TRBJ1-1; D not resolved. CDR1 is SEHNR and CDR2 is FQNEAQ in the germline V gene (reference sequence). The CDR3 loop spans 15 amino acids. The V end was cut by 6 bases, the J end by 5 bases, with 19 bases between. CDR3 DNA sequence: TGTGCCAGCAGTTCGGCCCTGAGTGGTTCGACTGAAGCTTTCTTT. This codes for CASSSALSGSTEAFF. Based on the CDR3 plus reference TRBV7-9 and TRBJ1-1, the full variable domain is DTGVSQNPRHKITKRGQNVTFRCDPISEHNRLYWYRQTLGQGPEFLTYFQNEAQLEKSRLLSDRFSAERPKGSFSTLEIQRTEQGDSAMYLCASSSALSGSTEAFFGQGTRLTVV.

This clonotype was seen at least ten times. The chain joins TRBV12-3 or TRBV12-4 to TRBJ2-5, with 9 nucleotides matching TRBD2. The CDR3 is 16 amino acids. With V trimmed by 3 bases and J by 1 base, 6 bases remained unmatched. The CDR3 bases are TGTGCCAGCAGTTTGATTAGCGGGAGCCTCCAAGAGACCCAGTACTTC. It translates to CASSLISGSLQETQYF.